The 6 T cell receptor beta chains below all came from one sample that was sequenced in a study of blood T cell repertoires in COVID-19. Method: immunoSEQ multiplex PCR; TCRdb's copy keeps in-frame clones and lacks some. This sample has some 260,000 clones, with 70% to 90% found just once. Sequenced sample: peripheral blood. These receptors came from a woman between 35 and 50 years old who had recovered from COVID-19.

The V and J genes are TRBV9 and TRBJ1-2; weak D call: TRBD1 (6 bases). This CDR3 has 15 amino acids. V lost 4 bases and J 4 bases, leaving 17 bases between the germline ends. Germline values: CDR1 SGDLS, CDR2 YYNGEE. The CDR3 here is CASSPSPDRTYGYTF. CDR3 nucleotide sequence: TGTGCCAGCAGCCCTTCCCCCGACAGGACCTATGGCTACACCTTC.

The sample holds one count of this clone. The V and J genes are TRBV7-2 and TRBJ2-7, with 7 bases that match TRBD1. The CDR3 runs to 14 residues. The J segment lost 3 bases and the V segment lost 5 bases, leaving 7 bases of the junction unmatched. The germline V gene encodes CDR1 SGHTA and CDR2 FQGNSA. CDR3 in DNA: TGTGCCAGCAGCCTACAGGGGCGCGACTACGAGCAGTACTTC. It specifies CASSLQGRDYEQYF.

Here the CDR3 reads CASSSLGTSGRFF. CDR3 coding DNA: TGTGCCAGCAGCTCCCTGGGGACTAGCGGGCGGTTCTTC. The V call is TRBV5-6, the J call TRBJ2-1, with 12 bases that match TRBD2. The germline CDR1 and CDR2 sequences are SGHDT and YYEEEE. The CDR3 totals 13 residues. V lost 3 bases and J lost 15; bases outside the gene matches: 7. The whole variable domain, filled in from reference TRBV5-6 and TRBJ2-1, reads DAGVTQSPTHLIKTRGQQVTLRCSPKSGHDTVSWYQQALGQGPQFIFQYYEEEERQRGNFPDRFSGHQFPNYSSELNVNALLLGDSALYLCASSSLGTSGRFFGPGTRLTVL.

This clone was seen just once. The chain recombines TRBV6-2 or TRBV6-3 with TRBJ1-2; possible D gene TRBD1, 6 bases. This CDR3 contains 15 residues. Deletions cut 2 bases from V and 3 bases from J, with 13 bases between. The germline V gene has CDR1 MNHEY and CDR2 SVGEGT. The CDR3 region has the DNA TGTGCCAGCAGTTACCCCCCGGACAGACACTATGGCTACACCTTC. Translated: CASSYPPDRHYGYTF.

The J gene is TRBJ1-5, the V gene TRBV6-5; D call uncertain. CDR3 size: 13 residues. Trimming removed 4 bases from V and 6 bases from J, with 10 bases in between. Germline V gene data show CDR1 as MNHEY and CDR2 as SVGAGI. In nucleotides, the CDR3 is TGTGCCAGCAGTTCCACCGCGGGTCAGCCCCAGCATTTT. Protein: CASSSTAGQPQHF.

J is TRBJ2-4 and V is TRBV7-3; D unclear. Germline lookup yields CDR1 SGHTA and CDR2 FQGTGA. V lost 1 base and J lost 0, with 10 bases in between. The CDR3 loop spans 16 amino acids. The CDR3: CASSLMSRLAKNIQYF. The DNA of the CDR3 is TGTGCCAGCAGCTTAATGAGTAGACTAGCCAAAAACATTCAGTACTTC.